This T cell receptor beta chain was identified during a study of blood T cell repertoires in COVID-19. Across the study: Donors in the United States, Italy and Spain gave samples during acute or convalescent COVID-19.

With regard to this clone: Other nucleotide sequences in the sample specify the same CDR3.

As processed by the authors: The assay estimated nucleated cells by amplifying reference gene primers. Only in-frame clones appear in the TCRdb table, and some are missing; sequencing was by immunoSEQ multiplex PCR. The V and J calls and clone size are taken from that table; D and trimming were inferred from the DNA. The repertoire holds 74,000 or so clones, with 89% as singletons. Germline-derived CDR1 and CDR2 are SEHNR and FQNEAQ (reference sequence). This CDR3 contains 14 residues. Trimming stripped 1 base from V and 2 bases from J, with 8 bases between. The TCR was taken from a man in his fifties or sixties with active COVID-19. This chain connects TRBV7-9 to TRBJ2-5, with D perhaps TRBD2 (6 bases). The sample was peripheral blood. CDR3 nucleotides: TGTGCCAGCAGCTTAGGCCTAGCGCAAGAGACCCAGTACTTC. Protein product: CASSLGLAQETQYF. Combining the CDR3 with reference TRBV7-9 and TRBJ2-5 gives the whole variable domain DTGVSQNPRHKITKRGQNVTFRCDPISEHNRLYWYRQTLGQGPEFLTYFQNEAQLEKSRLLSDRFSAERPKGSFSTLEIQRTEQGDSAMYLCASSLGLAQETQYFGPGTRLLVL.